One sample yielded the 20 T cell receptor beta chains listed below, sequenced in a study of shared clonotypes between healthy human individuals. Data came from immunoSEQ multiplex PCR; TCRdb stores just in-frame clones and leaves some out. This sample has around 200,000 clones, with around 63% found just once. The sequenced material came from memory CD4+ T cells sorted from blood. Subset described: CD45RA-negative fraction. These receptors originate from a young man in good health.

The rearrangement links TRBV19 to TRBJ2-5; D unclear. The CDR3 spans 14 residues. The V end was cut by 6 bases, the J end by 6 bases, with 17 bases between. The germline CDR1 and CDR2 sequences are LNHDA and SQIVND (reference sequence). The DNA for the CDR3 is TGTGCCAGTAGCCGGGCCGCCGCTGGAAAGACCCAGTACTTC. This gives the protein CASSRAAAGKTQYF.

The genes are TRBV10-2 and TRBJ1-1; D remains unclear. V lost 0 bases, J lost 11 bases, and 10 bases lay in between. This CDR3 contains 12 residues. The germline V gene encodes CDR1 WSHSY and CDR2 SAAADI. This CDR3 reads CASSESGGRAFF. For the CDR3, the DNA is TGCGCCAGCAGTGAGTCCGGCGGGCGGGCTTTCTTT.

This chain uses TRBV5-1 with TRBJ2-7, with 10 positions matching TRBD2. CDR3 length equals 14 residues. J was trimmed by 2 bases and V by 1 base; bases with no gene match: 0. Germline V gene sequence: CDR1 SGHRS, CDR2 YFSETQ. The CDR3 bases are TGCGCCAGCAGCTTGACTAGCGGGACCTACGAGCAGTACTTC. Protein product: CASSLTSGTYEQYF.

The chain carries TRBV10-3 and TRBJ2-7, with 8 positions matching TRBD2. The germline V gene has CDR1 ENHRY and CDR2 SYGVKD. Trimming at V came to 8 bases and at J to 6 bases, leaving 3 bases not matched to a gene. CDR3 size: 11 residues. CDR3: CAIAGGGEQYF. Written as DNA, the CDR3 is TGTGCCATCGCCGGGGGGGGCGAGCAGTACTTC.

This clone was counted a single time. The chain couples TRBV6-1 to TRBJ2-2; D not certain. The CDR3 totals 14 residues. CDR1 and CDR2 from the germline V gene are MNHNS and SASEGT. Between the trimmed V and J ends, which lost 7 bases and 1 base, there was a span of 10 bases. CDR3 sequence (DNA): TGTGCCAGCAAAACGGACGGGAACACCGGGGAGCTGTTTTTT. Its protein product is CASKTDGNTGELFF.

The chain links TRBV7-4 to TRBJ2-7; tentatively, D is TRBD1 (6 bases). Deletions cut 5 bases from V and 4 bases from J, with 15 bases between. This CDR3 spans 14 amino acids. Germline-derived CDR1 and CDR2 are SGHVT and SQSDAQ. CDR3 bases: TGTGCCAGCAGCCGAGGCTCAACAGGGTACGAGCAGTACTTC. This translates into CASSRGSTGYEQYF.

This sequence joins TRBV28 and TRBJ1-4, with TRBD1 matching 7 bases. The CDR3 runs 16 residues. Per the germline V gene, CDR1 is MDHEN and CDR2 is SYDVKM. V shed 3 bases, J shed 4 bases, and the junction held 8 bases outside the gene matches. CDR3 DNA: TGTGCCAGCAGTTTGGAAGGGACAGCTTTTAATGAAAAACTGTTTTTT. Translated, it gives CASSLEGTAFNEKLFF.

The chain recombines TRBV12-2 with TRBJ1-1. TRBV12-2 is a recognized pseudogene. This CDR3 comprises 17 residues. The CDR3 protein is CASRLKAGEARNTEAFF. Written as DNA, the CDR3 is TGTGCAAGTCGCTTGAAGGCCGGAGAGGCTAGAAACACTGAAGCTTTCTTT.

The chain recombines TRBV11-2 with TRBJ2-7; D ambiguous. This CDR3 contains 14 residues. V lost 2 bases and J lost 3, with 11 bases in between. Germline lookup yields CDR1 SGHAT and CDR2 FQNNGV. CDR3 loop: CASSLSVPFYEQYF. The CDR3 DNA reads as TGTGCCAGCAGCTTATCGGTACCCTTCTACGAGCAGTACTTC.

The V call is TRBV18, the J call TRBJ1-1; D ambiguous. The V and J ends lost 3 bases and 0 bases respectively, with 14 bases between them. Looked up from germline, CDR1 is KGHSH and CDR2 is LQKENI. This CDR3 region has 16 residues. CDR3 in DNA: TGTGCCAGCTCACCCCAACCTCCGGAACTGAACACTGAAGCTTTCTTT. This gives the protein CASSPQPPELNTEAFF. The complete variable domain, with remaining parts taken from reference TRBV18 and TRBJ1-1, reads NAGVMQNPRHLVRRRGQEARLRCSPMKGHSHVYWYRQLPEEGLKFMVYLQKENIIDESGMPKERFSAEFPKEGPSILRIQQVVRGDSAAYFCASSPQPPELNTEAFFGQGTRLTVV.

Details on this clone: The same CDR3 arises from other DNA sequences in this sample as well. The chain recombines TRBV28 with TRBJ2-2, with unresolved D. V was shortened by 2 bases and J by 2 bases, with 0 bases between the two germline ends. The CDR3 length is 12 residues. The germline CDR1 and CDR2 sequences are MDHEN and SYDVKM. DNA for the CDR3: TGTGCCAGCAGTTTAAACACCGGGGAGCTGTTTTTT. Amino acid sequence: CASSLNTGELFF.

CDR3 loop: CASSQGGGSSYTQYF. The CDR3 DNA reads TGTGCCAGCAGCCAGGGGGGCGGGAGTTCCTATACGCAGTATTTT. J is TRBJ2-3 and V is TRBV6-6; either TRBD1 or TRBD2 may fit D (7 bases each). The CDR3 has 15 amino acids. The germline V and J ends were trimmed by 6 bases and 7 bases, with 20 bases remaining between them. CDR1 and CDR2 from the germline V gene are MNHNY and SVGAGI (reference sequence).

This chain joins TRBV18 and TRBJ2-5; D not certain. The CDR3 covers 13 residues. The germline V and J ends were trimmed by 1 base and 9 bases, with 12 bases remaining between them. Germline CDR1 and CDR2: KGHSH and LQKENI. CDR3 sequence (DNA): TGTGCCAGCTCACCACAGCAAGGTGCGGCCCAGTACTTC. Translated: CASSPQQGAAQYF.

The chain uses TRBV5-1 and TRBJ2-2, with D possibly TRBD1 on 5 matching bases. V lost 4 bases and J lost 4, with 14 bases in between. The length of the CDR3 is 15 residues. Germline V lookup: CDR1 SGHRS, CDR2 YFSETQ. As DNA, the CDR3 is TGCGCCAGCAGCGCAGGACATGACCTCACCGGGGAGCTGTTTTTT. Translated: CASSAGHDLTGELFF.

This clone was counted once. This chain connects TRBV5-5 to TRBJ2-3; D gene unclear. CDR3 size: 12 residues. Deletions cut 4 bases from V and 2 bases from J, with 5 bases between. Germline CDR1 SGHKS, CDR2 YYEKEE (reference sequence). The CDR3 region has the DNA TGTGCCAGCAGCCTATACACAGATACGCAGTATTTT. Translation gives CASSLYTDTQYF. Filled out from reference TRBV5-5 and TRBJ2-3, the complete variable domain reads DAGVTQSPTHLIKTRGQQVTLRCSPISGHKSVSWYQQVLGQGPQFIFQYYEKEERGRGNFPDRFSARQFPNYSSELNVNALLLGDSALYLCASSLYTDTQYFGPGTRLTVL.

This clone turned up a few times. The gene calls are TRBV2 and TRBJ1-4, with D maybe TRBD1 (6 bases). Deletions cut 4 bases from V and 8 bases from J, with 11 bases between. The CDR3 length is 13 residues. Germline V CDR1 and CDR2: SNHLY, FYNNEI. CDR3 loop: CASSVGQKEKLFF. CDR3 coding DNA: TGTGCCAGCAGTGTTGGACAGAAAGAAAAACTGTTTTTT.

Written as DNA, the CDR3 is TGTGCCAGCAGCGGGCCTAGCGGGAGTGAGCAGTTCTTC. It codes for CASSGPSGSEQFF. This chain links TRBV7-6 with TRBJ2-1; TRBD2 aligns across 10 bases. Germline V gene data show CDR1 as SGHVS and CDR2 as FNYEAQ. The CDR3 runs to 13 residues. Losses at the gene ends were 5 bases for V and 9 bases for J; bases not matched to a gene: 4.

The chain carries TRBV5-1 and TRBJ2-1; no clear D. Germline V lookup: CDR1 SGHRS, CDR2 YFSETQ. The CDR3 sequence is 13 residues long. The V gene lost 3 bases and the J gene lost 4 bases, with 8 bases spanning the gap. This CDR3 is CASSSPDYNEQFF. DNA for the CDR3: TGCGCCAGCAGCTCCCCCGATTACAATGAGCAGTTCTTC.

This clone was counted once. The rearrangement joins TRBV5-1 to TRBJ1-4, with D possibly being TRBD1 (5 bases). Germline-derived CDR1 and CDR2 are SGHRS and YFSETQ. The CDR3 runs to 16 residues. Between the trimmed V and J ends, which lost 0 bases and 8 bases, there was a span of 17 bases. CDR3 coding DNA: TGCGCCAGCAGCTTGGCCGTGCAGGGTCCCCAAGAAAAACTGTTTTTT. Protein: CASSLAVQGPQEKLFF. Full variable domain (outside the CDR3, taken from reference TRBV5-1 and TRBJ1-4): KAGVTQTPRYLIKTRGQQVTLSCSPISGHRSVSWYQQTPGQGLQFLFEYFSETQRNKGNFPGRFSGRQFSNSRSEMNVSTLELGDSALYLCASSLAVQGPQEKLFFGSGTQLSVL.

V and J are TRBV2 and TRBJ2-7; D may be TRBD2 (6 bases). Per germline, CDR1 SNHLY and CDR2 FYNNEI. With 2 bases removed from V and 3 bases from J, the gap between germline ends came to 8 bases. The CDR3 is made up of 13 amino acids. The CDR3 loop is CASSERGFYEQYF. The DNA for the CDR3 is TGTGCCAGCAGTGAACGGGGGTTCTACGAGCAGTACTTC. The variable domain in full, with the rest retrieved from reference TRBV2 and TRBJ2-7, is EPEVTQTPSHQVTQMGQEVILRCVPISNHLYFYWYRQILGQKVEFLVSFYNNEISEKSEIFDDQFSVERPDGSNFTLKIRSTKLEDSAMYFCASSERGFYEQYFGPGTRLTVT.